This T cell receptor (beta chain) was sequenced in a study of cytomegalovirus exposure and HLA in healthy donors. In the study overall: Genotyping of roughly 400 donors showed that around 86% belonged to the Caucasian-associated ancestry cluster.

Study-wide findings and caveats: Looking again later, the authors saw that most CMV-associated TCR beta chains seemed HLA-restricted. Trimming of TCR beta V- and J-genes showed a link, identified in a later analysis, to a missense DCLRE1C variant.

The germline V gene has CDR1 MNHEY and CDR2 SVGAGI. V lost 5 bases, J lost 5 bases, and 11 bases lay in between. There are 13 residues in the CDR3. Though nominally healthy at sampling, donors likely had unrecorded immune exposures. PCR involved 60 Vbeta and 13 Jbeta primers. TCRdb's table, derived via immunoSEQ multiplex PCR, lists solely in-frame clones and lacks some. The sample yields 110,000 or so clones, about 80% seen once. Details on this clone: Its target is not known.

The sample was PBMCs. This sequence joins TRBV6-5 and TRBJ2-3, with D unresolved. The receptor comes from a woman aged 45 to 65 in good health and CMV-seropositive. The CDR3 nucleotides read TGTGCCAGCAGTCCCCCGAGTGGAGATACGCAGTATTTT. It is translated as CASSPPSGDTQYF.